The clone carrying this T cell receptor beta chain came up many times. TCRdb ran MiXCR on the PCR reads and lists one entry per CDR3 protein. The sample carries 8,100 or so distinct CDR3 sequences, over 10% recorded once. This sample is part of a study of CXCR3 chemokines and chemotherapy response in bladder cancer. The CDR3 totals 14 residues. V was clipped by 5 bases and J by 7 bases; unmatched bases: 7. Germline V CDR1 and CDR2: MNHNY, SVGAGI (reference sequence). V gene TRBV6-6 combines with J gene TRBJ1-5; 8 bases fit TRBD1. The sample here was taken from a patient whose treatment included neoadjuvant chemotherapy. The sequence was collected from a human donor with bladder cancer that responded to neoadjuvant chemotherapy. CDR3 coding DNA: TGTGCCAGCAGTACGACAGGGGACGGGCAGCCCCAGCATTTT. Its protein product is CASSTTGDGQPQHF.